Each of the 6 T cell receptor beta chains below was sequenced from the same sample in a study of cytomegalovirus exposure and HLA in healthy donors. Amplification used 60 Vbeta primers and 13 Jbeta primers. Only in-frame clones appear in the TCRdb table, and some are missing; sequencing was by immunoSEQ multiplex PCR. This table has 100,000 to 150,000 clones, almost 85% appearing once. Sequences were obtained from PBMCs. These receptors all come from a boy between 2 and 15 years old in good health and CMV-seronegative.

The chain combines TRBV5-6 with TRBJ2-1, with D possibly matching TRBD2 (6 bases). The CDR3 runs to 15 residues. Germline V gives CDR1 SGHDT, CDR2 YYEEEE. Between the trimmed V and J ends, which lost 4 bases and 8 bases, there was a span of 19 bases. The CDR3 is CASSNIGTPAHEQFF. The CDR3, as DNA: TGTGCCAGCAGCAACATCGGGACTCCAGCCCATGAGCAGTTCTTC.

The chain carries TRBV10-2 and TRBJ2-1; possible D gene TRBD2, 7 bases. The V and J ends lost 0 bases and 6 bases respectively, with 15 bases between them. The CDR3 totals 16 residues. Germline assignment: CDR1 WSHSY and CDR2 SAAADI. In nucleotides, the CDR3 is TGCGCCAGCAGTGAGTCGGCAGGGGACTATTTCAATGAGCAGTTCTTC. As protein: CASSESAGDYFNEQFF.

The chain combines TRBV4-1 with TRBJ2-1; 12 bases are a match to TRBD2. The trim removed 1 base at V and 4 bases at J, leaving 8 bases unmatched. CDR3 length equals 18 residues. Germline V CDR1 and CDR2: MGHRA, YSYEKL. The CDR3 sequence is CASSQGDPSGGVYNEQFF. The CDR3, as DNA: TGCGCCAGCAGCCAAGGGGACCCTAGCGGGGGGGTGTACAATGAGCAGTTCTTC.

This rearrangement joins TRBV6-1 to TRBJ2-1; the D gene is possibly TRBD1 (5 bases). V shed 1 base and J shed 4 bases, with 8 bases lying between them. Per germline, CDR1 MNHNS and CDR2 SASEGT. This CDR3 region has 14 residues. The CDR3 DNA is TGTGCCAGCAGTGAAGGACAGTATTACAATGAGCAGTTCTTC. Residues: CASSEGQYYNEQFF.

The rearrangement uses TRBV4-1 and TRBJ2-2, with D tentatively TRBD1 (6 bases). Germline CDR1 reads MGHRA; CDR2 reads YSYEKL. Between the trimmed V and J ends, which lost 6 bases and 5 bases, there was a span of 13 bases. The CDR3 is made up of 14 amino acids. The DNA for the CDR3 is TGCGCCAGCAGATCCAGGGGACCTACCGGGGAGCTGTTTTTT. Amino acids: CASRSRGPTGELFF.

The rearrangement links TRBV5-4 to TRBJ1-4; D is undetermined. This CDR3 is built from 19 residues. Germline lookup yields CDR1 SGHNT and CDR2 YYREEE (reference sequence). V was shortened by 4 bases and J by 4 bases, with 26 bases between the two germline ends. The CDR3 loop reads CASSLRRSGLPSGNEKLFF. CDR3 in DNA: TGTGCCAGCAGCCTCCGACGGTCCGGCTTACCCTCGGGTAATGAAAAACTGTTTTTT.